These 21 T cell receptor beta chains originate from one sample sequenced in a study of blood T cell repertoires in COVID-19. This table comes from immunoSEQ multiplex PCR, and its TCRdb copy is limited to in-frame clones, with some not included. Of approximately 200,000 clones detected, less than 95% appear once; the ten largest clones hold 0.7% to 0.8%. Sequencing was carried out using peripheral blood. These receptors were collected from a man in his thirties or forties with COVID-19, enrolled during active disease.

The CDR3 nucleotides read TGTGCCAGCAGCGCGGGAGGTCCAGGGGGCAAACCTAACTATGGCTACACCTTC. Protein product: CASSAGGPGGKPNYGYTF. The chain recombines TRBV9 with TRBJ1-2, with 8 bases identical to TRBD1. There are 18 residues in the CDR3. From germline, CDR1 is SGDLS and CDR2 YYNGEE. Trimming removed 3 bases from V and 0 bases from J; junction bases left unmatched: 13.

The V call is TRBV21-1, the J call TRBJ1-5; TRBD1, the table's D call, lacks a check against the DNA. TRBV21-1 corresponds to a pseudogene. The CDR3 totals 17 residues. As DNA, the CDR3 is TGTGCCAGCAGCACCATCCCGGGACAGGGGTTTGGACAGCCCCAGCATTTT. Protein: CASSTIPGQGFGQPQHF.

The chain links TRBV3-1 (or the pseudogene TRBV3-2) to TRBJ1-2, with 7 bases identical to TRBD1. This CDR3 has 14 residues. V trimming: 1 base; J trimming: 4 bases; junction bases outside the gene matches: 3. Germline V CDR1 and CDR2: LGHDT, YNNKEL (reference sequence). This CDR3 reads CASSQGQGSYGYTF. CDR3 DNA: TGTGCCAGCAGCCAAGGACAGGGTAGCTATGGCTACACCTTC.

Only one count was recorded for this clone. The CDR3 here is CASRGEAGTGRSGANVLTF. In DNA form, the CDR3 reads TGTGCCAGCAGGGGAGAGGCCGGGACAGGGCGCTCTGGGGCCAACGTCCTGACTTTC. The V call is TRBV27, the J call TRBJ2-6; 9 nucleotides line up with TRBD1. CDR1 and CDR2 from the germline V gene are MNHEY and SMNVEV (reference sequence). The CDR3 extends over 19 amino acids. J was trimmed by 0 bases and V by 6 bases; bases with no gene match: 12.

The genes are TRBV2 and TRBJ2-1, with 9 bases that match TRBD1. The CDR3 covers 15 residues. CDR1 SNHLY and CDR2 FYNNEI come from the germline V gene. The V and J ends lost 6 bases and 2 bases, in that order; junction bases with no gene match: 5. This CDR3 is CASRKQGAAYNEQFF. CDR3 nucleotides: TGTGCCAGCAGAAAACAGGGGGCGGCCTACAATGAGCAGTTCTTC.

This sequence joins TRBV19 and TRBJ1-3; D gene uncertain. Germline lookup yields CDR1 LNHDA and CDR2 SQIVND (reference sequence). The V end was cut by 5 bases, the J end by 0 bases, with 11 bases between. The length of the CDR3 is 15 residues. CDR3 DNA: TGTGCCAGTAGTGACGACACCTTCTCTGGAAACACCATATATTTT. Its translation is CASSDDTFSGNTIYF.

This clone came up once. The chain uses TRBV12-3 or TRBV12-4 and TRBJ1-4; 7 positions match TRBD1. After removal of 5 bases from V and 7 bases from J, the junction contained 4 bases not matched to a gene. The CDR3 sequence is 13 residues long. For the CDR3, the DNA is TGTGCCAGCAGTCGGGACAGTCTTGAAAAACTGTTTTTT. Encoded protein: CASSRDSLEKLFF.

This clone appeared a single time. J is TRBJ1-5 and V is TRBV30, with 8 nucleotides matching TRBD1. The CDR3 totals 15 residues. The ends lost 2 bases at V and 5 bases at J; junction bases unmatched: 8. Per germline, CDR1 GTSNPN and CDR2 SVGIG (reference sequence). CDR3 in amino acids: CAWSPPGQDYQPQHF. The CDR3 region has the DNA TGTGCCTGGAGTCCCCCGGGACAGGACTATCAGCCCCAGCATTTT.

V and J are TRBV6-6 and TRBJ2-7; TRBD2 aligns across 10 bases. The V gene's germline CDR1 is MNHNY and CDR2 SVGAGI (reference sequence). CDR3 length: 13 amino acids. V dropped 6 bases and J dropped 6; count of bases not matched to a gene: 5. CDR3 nucleotides: TGTGCCAGCAGAGCAGCGGGGGGGCCCGAGCAGTACTTC. Protein product: CASRAAGGPEQYF.

Here the CDR3 reads CASVQGDTEAFF. CDR3 sequence (DNA): TGCGCCAGTGTCCAGGGGGACACTGAAGCTTTCTTT. The chain combines TRBV10-1 with TRBJ1-1; 7 positions match TRBD1. CDR1 WNHNN and CDR2 SYGVQD come from the germline V gene (reference sequence). This CDR3 region has 12 residues. The V and J ends lost 9 bases and 3 bases, in that order; junction bases with no gene match: 4.

CDR3 DNA sequence: TGCAGCGTTCAAAAAGACATCAATCAGCCCCAGCATTTT. Encoded protein: CSVQKDINQPQHF. The chain recombines TRBV29-1 with TRBJ1-5; D gene ambiguous. Deletions cut 5 bases from V and 3 bases from J, with 11 bases between. The CDR3 is 13 residues long. Germline V gene sequence: CDR1 SQVTM, CDR2 ANQGSEA.

The sample holds one count of this clone. The rearrangement joins TRBV6-5 to TRBJ1-2; D not certain. There are 13 residues in the CDR3. Trimming removed 8 bases from V and 2 bases from J, with 12 bases in between. CDR1 is MNHEY and CDR2 is SVGAGI in the germline V gene. CDR3 in DNA: TGTGCCAGCGTCGCGGATTTCAACTATGGCTACACCTTC. The encoded protein is CASVADFNYGYTF.

This clone was recorded once. This chain uses TRBV10-3 with TRBJ1-2, with 7 bases lining up with TRBD1. Germline V gives CDR1 ENHRY, CDR2 SYGVKD. With V trimmed by 8 bases and J by 5 bases, 14 bases remained unmatched. The CDR3 extends over 15 amino acids. The CDR3 region has the DNA TGTGCCATCCCCCGGGAGGGGGCCGGGGGGTATGGCTACACCTTC. Translated, it gives CAIPREGAGGYGYTF.

The CDR3 sequence is CATIQGASQPQHF. Here the CDR3 DNA reads TGTGCCACAATTCAGGGGGCCAGCCAGCCCCAGCATTTT. The gene calls are TRBV24-1 and TRBJ1-5; 8 bases are a match to TRBD1. The CDR3 has 13 amino acids. Germline-derived CDR1 and CDR2 are KGHDR and SFDVKD. J lost 7 bases, V lost 10 bases, and 8 bases had no gene match.

J is TRBJ1-1 and V is TRBV5-1; maybe TRBD1 (5 bases). CDR3 length: 14 residues. The V end was cut by 4 bases, the J end by 5 bases, with 15 bases between. Germline V gene lookup returns CDR1 SGHRS and CDR2 YFSETQ. As DNA, the CDR3 is TGCGCCAGCAGCAGGACTAACTGGGGGACTGAAGCTTTCTTT. Its protein is CASSRTNWGTEAFF.

This chain links TRBV5-1 with TRBJ1-1; 10 bases align to TRBD1. Germline CDR1 SGHRS, CDR2 YFSETQ. This CDR3 contains 16 residues. The V and J ends lost 4 bases and 1 base, in that order; junction bases with no gene match: 7. This CDR3 reads CASSPDRGPGNTEAFF. The CDR3 coding sequence is TGCGCCAGCAGCCCCGACAGGGGGCCGGGGAACACTGAAGCTTTCTTT. Supplemented by reference TRBV5-1 and TRBJ1-1, the full variable domain reads KAGVTQTPRYLIKTRGQQVTLSCSPISGHRSVSWYQQTPGQGLQFLFEYFSETQRNKGNFPGRFSGRQFSNSRSEMNVSTLELGDSALYLCASSPDRGPGNTEAFFGQGTRLTVV.

The V call is TRBV2, the J call TRBJ1-2; 9 positions agree with TRBD1. The germline V gene encodes CDR1 SNHLY and CDR2 FYNNEI. V was pared by 0 bases and J by 7 bases, with 6 bases of the junction left unmatched. The CDR3 is 15 amino acids. CDR3 loop: CASSEAPGQGAGYTF. Written as DNA, the CDR3 is TGTGCCAGCAGTGAAGCCCCGGGACAGGGTGCTGGCTACACCTTC.

The V and J genes are TRBV5-1 and TRBJ2-1; perhaps TRBD1 as D (6 bases). Trimming took off 4 bases at V and 1 base at J, with 15 bases between the two ends. The CDR3 has 16 residues. Germline lookup yields CDR1 SGHRS and CDR2 YFSETQ. The CDR3 DNA sequence: TGCGCCAGCAGCCCCGCCACAGGGAGATCCTACAATGAGCAGTTCTTC. Encoded protein: CASSPATGRSYNEQFF.

A word on this clone: Other nucleotide sequences in the sample specify the same CDR3. CDR3 region: CASSPGQGLNGYTF. DNA of the CDR3: TGTGCCAGTAGTCCGGGACAGGGGTTGAATGGCTACACCTTC. The chain is built from TRBV19 and TRBJ1-2; TRBD1 aligns across 10 bases. The CDR3 is 14 residues long. V shed 5 bases and J 6 bases; nucleotides not matched to a gene: 6. Per germline, CDR1 LNHDA and CDR2 SQIVND (reference sequence).

The rearrangement uses TRBV10-3 and TRBJ1-4; D might be TRBD1 (5 bases). Per germline, CDR1 ENHRY and CDR2 SYGVKD. The CDR3 totals 15 residues. V was trimmed by 4 bases and J by 8 bases, leaving 17 bases between them. The DNA of the CDR3 is TGTGCCATCAGTGGTACCGGGACTGCCGAGGAAAAACTGTTTTTT. Its translation: CAISGTGTAEEKLFF.

This rearrangement joins TRBV6-4 to TRBJ1-2; TRBD1 matches 7 bases. V lost 5 bases and J lost 7; bases outside the gene matches: 7. CDR1 and CDR2 (germline): MRHNA, SNTAGT. The CDR3 length is 13 residues. CDR3 amino acids: CASSRTGMGGYTF. In DNA, the CDR3 is TGTGCCAGCAGTAGGACAGGAATGGGTGGCTACACCTTC.